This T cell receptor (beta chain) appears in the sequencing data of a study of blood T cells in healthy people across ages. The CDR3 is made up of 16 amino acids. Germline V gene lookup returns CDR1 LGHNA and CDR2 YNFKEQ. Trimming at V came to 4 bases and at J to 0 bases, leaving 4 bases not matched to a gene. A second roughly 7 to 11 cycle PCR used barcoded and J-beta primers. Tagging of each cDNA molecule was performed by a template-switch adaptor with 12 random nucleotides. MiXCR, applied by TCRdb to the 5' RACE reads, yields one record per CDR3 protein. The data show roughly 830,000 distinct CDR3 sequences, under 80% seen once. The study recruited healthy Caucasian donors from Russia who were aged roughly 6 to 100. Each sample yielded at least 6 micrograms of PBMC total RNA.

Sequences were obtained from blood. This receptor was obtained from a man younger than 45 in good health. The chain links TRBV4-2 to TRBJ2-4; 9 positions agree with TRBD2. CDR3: CASSLGLAIAKNIQYF. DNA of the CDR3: TGTGCCAGCAGCCTAGGACTAGCGATAGCCAAAAACATTCAGTACTTC.